Given below is one T cell receptor beta chain in context. The entry originates in a study of blood T cell repertoires in COVID-19. The wider study: PBMCs, B-cell-depleted T cells, or T cells provided the cDNA or gDNA that made up the material.

In the original processing: Researchers report that nucleated cell counts were estimated from reference gene primer amplification. Profiling relied on immunoSEQ multiplex PCR, and the TCRdb table lists in-frame clones only, not all of them. The V and J calls and clone size are taken from that table; D and trimming were inferred from the DNA. The table shows some 21,000 clones, with 83% occurring only once. This TCR was sampled from a human donor in a cohort sampled during active COVID-19. Sequencing was done on a sample of peripheral blood.

The CDR3 region is CASSYGLAGGNNNEQFF. CDR3 DNA sequence: TGTGCCAGCAGTTACGGACTAGCGGGGGGCAATAACAATGAGCAGTTCTTC. This chain links TRBV2 with TRBJ2-1; 14 nucleotides line up with TRBD2. The CDR3 is made up of 17 amino acids. The germline V gene has CDR1 SNHLY and CDR2 FYNNEI. The V and J ends lost 5 bases and 5 bases, in that order; junction bases with no gene match: 8.